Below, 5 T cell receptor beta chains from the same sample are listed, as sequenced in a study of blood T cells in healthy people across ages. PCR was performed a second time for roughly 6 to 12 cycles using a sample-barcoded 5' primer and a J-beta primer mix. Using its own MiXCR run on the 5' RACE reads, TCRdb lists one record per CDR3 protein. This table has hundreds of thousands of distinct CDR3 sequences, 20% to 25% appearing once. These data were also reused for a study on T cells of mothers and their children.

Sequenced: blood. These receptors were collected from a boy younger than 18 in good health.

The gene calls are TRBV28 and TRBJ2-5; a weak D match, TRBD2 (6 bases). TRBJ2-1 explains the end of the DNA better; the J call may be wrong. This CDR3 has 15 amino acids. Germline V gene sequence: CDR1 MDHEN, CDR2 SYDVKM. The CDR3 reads CASSLGGRFYNEQFF. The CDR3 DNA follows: TGTGCCAGCAGTTTAGGGGGGAGGTTTTACAATGAGCAGTTCTTC.

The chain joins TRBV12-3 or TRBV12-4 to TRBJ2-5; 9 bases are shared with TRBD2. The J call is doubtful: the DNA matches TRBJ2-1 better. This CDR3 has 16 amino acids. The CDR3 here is CASSSPLREGYNEQFF. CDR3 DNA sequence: TGTGCCAGCAGTTCTCCCCTGCGGGAGGGTTACAATGAGCAGTTCTTC.

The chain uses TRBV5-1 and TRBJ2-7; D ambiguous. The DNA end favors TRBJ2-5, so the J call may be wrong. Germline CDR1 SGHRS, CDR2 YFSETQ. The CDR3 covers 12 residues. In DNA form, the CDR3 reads TGCGCCAGCAGCGACCGGAAAGAGACCCAGTACTTC. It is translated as CASSDRKETQYF.

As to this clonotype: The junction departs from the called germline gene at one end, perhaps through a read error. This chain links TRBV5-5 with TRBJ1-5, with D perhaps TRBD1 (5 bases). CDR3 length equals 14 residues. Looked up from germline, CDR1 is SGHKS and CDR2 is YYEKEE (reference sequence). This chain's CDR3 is CASSLGRDDQPPHF. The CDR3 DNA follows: TGTGCCAGCAGCTTGGGCAGGGACGATCAGCCCCCGCATTTT.

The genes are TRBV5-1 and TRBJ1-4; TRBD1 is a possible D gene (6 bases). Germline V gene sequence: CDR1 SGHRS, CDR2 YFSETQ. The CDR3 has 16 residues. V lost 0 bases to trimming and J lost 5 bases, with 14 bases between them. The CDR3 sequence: CASSLGGGTINEKLFF. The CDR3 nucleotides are TGCGCCAGCAGCTTGGGAGGGGGTACCATAAATGAAAAACTGTTTTTT.